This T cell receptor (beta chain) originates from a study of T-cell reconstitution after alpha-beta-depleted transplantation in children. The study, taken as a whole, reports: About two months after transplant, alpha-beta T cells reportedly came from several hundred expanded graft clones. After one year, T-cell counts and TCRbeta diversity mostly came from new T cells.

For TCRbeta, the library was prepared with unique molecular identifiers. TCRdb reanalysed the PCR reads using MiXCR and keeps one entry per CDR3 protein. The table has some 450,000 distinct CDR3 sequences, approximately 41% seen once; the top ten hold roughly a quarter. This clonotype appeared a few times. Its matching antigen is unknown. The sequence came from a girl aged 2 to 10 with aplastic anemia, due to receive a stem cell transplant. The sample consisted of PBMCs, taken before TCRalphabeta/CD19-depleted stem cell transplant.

CDR3 loop: CATGQGATGYTF. The CDR3 nucleotides read TGTGCCACCGGACAGGGGGCGACTGGCTACACCTTC. The chain is built from TRBV6-2 or TRBV6-3 and TRBJ1-2, with 11 bases aligning to TRBD1. Germline loops: CDR1 MNHEY, CDR2 SVGEGT. With 10 bases clipped from V and 7 bases from J, the junction kept 5 bases outside the gene matches. The CDR3 has 12 residues.